This T cell receptor (beta chain) appears in the sequencing data of a study of blood T cell repertoires in COVID-19. About the research overall: T cells, B-cell-depleted T cells, or PBMCs supplied cDNA or gDNA.

TCRdb keeps only in-frame clones here, not all; method: immunoSEQ multiplex PCR. The table records 200,000 or so clones, roughly four fifths of them present only once. CDR1 and CDR2 (germline): WSHSY, SAAADI. Losses at the gene ends were 7 bases for V and 6 bases for J; bases not matched to a gene: 3. There are 13 residues in the CDR3. Ages ranged from about 18 to 100 years, with residence in 24 US areas. This clone has just one count. Specimen: PBMCs or T cells enriched from blood (not recorded which). The sequence came from a woman aged 40 to 50 with acute COVID-19. The J gene is TRBJ2-2, the V gene TRBV10-2; TRBD2 matches 9 bases. The CDR3 loop reads CASTGLAPGELFF. The CDR3 DNA reads TGCGCCAGCACGGGACTAGCCCCCGGGGAGCTGTTTTTT.